The following is a T cell receptor (beta chain) sequence with its context. Its antigen is unidentified. The study ran its PCR with 60 Vbeta and 13 Jbeta primers. The repertoire was sequenced with immunoSEQ multiplex PCR; TCRdb's copy has only in-frame clones and lacks some. The data contain about 160,000 clones, approximately 80% of them singletons. In germline, CDR1 is GTSNPN, CDR2 SVGIG (reference sequence). V trimming: 6 bases; J trimming: 14 bases; junction bases outside the gene matches: 3. The CDR3 runs to 11 residues. The record originates from a study of cytomegalovirus exposure and HLA in healthy donors. About the research overall: Sequencing of about 179 million T cells in an earlier analysis found around 120 million unique TCR beta sequences. Of the donors genotyped, approximately 400 in all, 75% to 85% fell in the Caucasian-associated ancestry cluster.

General study points: When analyzed later, a missense DCLRE1C variant was found to be linked to TCR beta V- and J-gene trimming. Researchers counted roughly 160 TCR beta chains as cytomegalovirus-associated.

The chain joins TRBV30 to TRBJ2-3, with TRBD2 identical over 15 bases. The material sequenced was PBMCs. The origin of this receptor is a woman between 18 and 29 years old in good health and CMV-seronegative. The CDR3 DNA sequence: TGTGCCTGCCGGACTAGCGGGGGGGGGTATTTT. Translating gives CACRTSGGGYF.